A single sample gave rise to the 3 T cell receptor beta chains below, sequenced in a study of blood T cell repertoires in COVID-19 (TCRdb year 2020). The library relied on the immunoSEQ multiplex PCR assay. Held by TCRdb, this immuneACCESS table contains in-frame sequences only and omits some clones. Under half of the omission traces to an unresolved V gene where checked; the cause of the rest is unknown. A total of 430,000 or so clones appear in this sample, 70% to 90% of them only once. 1.5% to 2% of the sample is in the top ten clones. The source material was PBMCs or T cells enriched from blood (not recorded which). Receptor source: a woman aged 35 to 49 who had recovered from COVID-19.

V gene TRBV28 combines with J gene TRBJ1-2; possibly TRBD1 for D (6 bases). Germline loops: CDR1 MDHEN, CDR2 SYDVKM. With 6 bases removed from V and 8 bases from J, the gap between germline ends came to 25 bases. The CDR3 sequence is 16 residues long. CDR3 sequence: CASRSPWSGNREGYTF. CDR3 nucleotide sequence: TGTGCCAGCAGGTCCCCCTGGAGTGGCAACAGGGAGGGCTACACCTTC.

This clone was seen a single time. The chain combines TRBV18 with TRBJ1-4; 7 nucleotides agree with TRBD1. The ends lost 8 bases at V and 7 bases at J; junction bases unmatched: 7. The CDR3 spans 13 residues. The germline CDR1 and CDR2 sequences are KGHSH and LQKENI. The CDR3 loop reads CASTRDRAEKLFF. The CDR3 DNA follows: TGTGCCAGCACAAGAGACAGGGCTGAAAAACTGTTTTTT.

The chain is built from TRBV11-2 and TRBJ1-2; D is possibly TRBD1 (6 bases). The CDR3 loop spans 16 amino acids. CDR1 and CDR2 (germline): SGHAT, FQNNGV. V lost 0 bases to trimming and J lost 12 bases, with 23 bases between them. This CDR3 reads CASSLDHRSPLGAHTF. CDR3 nucleotides: TGTGCCAGCAGCTTAGACCACCGCTCTCCCCTGGGGGCCCACACCTTC.